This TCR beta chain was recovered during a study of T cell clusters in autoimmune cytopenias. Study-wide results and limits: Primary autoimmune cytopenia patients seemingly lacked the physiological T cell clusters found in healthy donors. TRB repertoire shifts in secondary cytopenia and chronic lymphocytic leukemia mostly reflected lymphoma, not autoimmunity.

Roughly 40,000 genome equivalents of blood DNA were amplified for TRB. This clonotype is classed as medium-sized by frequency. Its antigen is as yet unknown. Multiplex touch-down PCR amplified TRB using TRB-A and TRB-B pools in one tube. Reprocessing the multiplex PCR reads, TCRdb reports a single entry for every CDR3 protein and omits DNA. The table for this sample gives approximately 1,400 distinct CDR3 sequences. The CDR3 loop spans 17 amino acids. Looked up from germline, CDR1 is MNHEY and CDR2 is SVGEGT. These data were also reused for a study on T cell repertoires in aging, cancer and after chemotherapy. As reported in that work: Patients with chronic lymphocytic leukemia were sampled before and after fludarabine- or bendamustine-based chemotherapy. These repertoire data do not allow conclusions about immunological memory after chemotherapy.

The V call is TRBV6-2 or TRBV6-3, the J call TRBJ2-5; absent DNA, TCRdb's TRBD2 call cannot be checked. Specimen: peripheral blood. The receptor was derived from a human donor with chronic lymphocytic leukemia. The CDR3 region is CASTSLKGAGKRETQYF.